The entry that follows covers one T cell receptor (beta chain) sequence. Its antigen is still unknown. In TCRdb, the PCR reads were re-called with MiXCR into one record per CDR3 protein. This table holds hundreds of thousands of distinct CDR3 sequences, roughly 25% found once. Germline lookup yields CDR1 MDHEN and CDR2 SYDVKM. The CDR3 is 17 residues long. V was trimmed by 0 bases and J by 0 bases, leaving 12 bases between them. The data were obtained in a study of molecular identifiers for immune sequencing clone quantification. Findings of the study overall: Barcode sharing among identical TCR molecules could make large clones appear smaller. In naive cells, under 1% of molecules belonged to clones above 20 RNA copies, against over 97% in effector cells. Investigators reportedly could detect spiked Jurkat TCR RNA from one cell among approximately 930,000 naive cells.

The CD8+CD4-CCR7+CD45RA+ phenotype defined the sorted naive CD8 T cells. This chain connects TRBV28 to TRBJ2-1; no reliable D call. This clonotype was obtained from a human donor in good health. Some libraries in this study had Jurkat cell RNA spiked in. The sequencing input was naive CD8+ T cells from blood, with Jurkat cell RNA spiked in. This sample's subset: FACS-sorted CD8+CD4-CCR7+CD45RA+ naive T cells. The CDR3 nucleotides read TGTGCCAGCAGTTTATGGCAGGCCCGAAGCTCCTACAATGAGCAGTTCTTC. Translation gives CASSLWQARSSYNEQFF. Supplemented by reference TRBV28 and TRBJ2-1, the full variable domain reads DVKVTQSSRYLVKRTGEKVFLECVQDMDHENMFWYRQDPGLGLRLIYFSYDVKMKEKGDIPEGYSVSREKKERFSLILESASTNQTSMYLCASSLWQARSSYNEQFFGPGTRLTVL.